What follows are 21 T cell receptor beta chains derived from one specimen sequenced in a study of technical replicates of blood from a handful of donors. Some clones are missing from TCRdb's copy, which holds only in-frame ones; the method was immunoSEQ multiplex PCR. The data contain roughly 82,000 clones, 96% of them singletons. Material: T cells isolated from PBMCs. The receptors here all came from a human donor in good health.

The V gene is TRBV19, the J gene TRBJ1-1; D gene ambiguous. The CDR3 contains 13 residues. The V gene lost 5 bases and the J gene lost 5 bases, with 12 bases spanning the gap. Per germline, CDR1 LNHDA and CDR2 SQIVND (reference sequence). This CDR3 reads CASSSEGGTEAFF. CDR3 in DNA: TGTGCCAGTAGTTCGGAGGGTGGAACTGAAGCTTTCTTT.

This rearrangement joins TRBV29-1 to TRBJ1-5; TRBD1 matches at 7 bases. This CDR3 comprises 13 residues. Germline assignment: CDR1 SQVTM and CDR2 ANQGSEA. V was clipped by 5 bases and J by 3 bases; unmatched bases: 4. The CDR3: CSVRTGVNQPQHF. The CDR3, as DNA: TGCAGCGTTCGGACAGGAGTCAATCAGCCCCAGCATTTT.

The chain has TRBV9 and TRBJ2-1; TRBD2 aligns across 7 bases. Trimming took 0 bases from V and 10 from J; bases not matched to a gene: 4. This CDR3 has 13 residues. CDR1 is SGDLS and CDR2 is YYNGEE in the germline V gene. The CDR3 nucleotides read TGTGCCAGCAGCGTAGCCACTAGCGACGAGCAGTTCTTC. Amino acids: CASSVATSDEQFF.

This chain uses TRBV9 with TRBJ2-2, with D possibly being TRBD1 (6 bases). The length of the CDR3 is 17 residues. CDR1 is SGDLS, CDR2 YYNGEE, per germline. The V and J ends lost 3 bases and 2 bases respectively, with 17 bases between them. The CDR3 spells CASSAPQGSSNTGELFF. CDR3 coding DNA: TGTGCCAGCAGCGCACCTCAGGGGTCTTCCAACACCGGGGAGCTGTTTTTT.

This chain connects TRBV6-5 to TRBJ2-3; possible D gene TRBD1, 6 bases. The germline V gene has CDR1 MNHEY and CDR2 SVGAGI. CDR3 length: 12 amino acids. Trimming stripped 9 bases from V and 3 bases from J, with 10 bases between. The DNA of the CDR3 is TGTGCCAGTAGGACAGCGACAGATACGCAGTATTTT. Translation: CASRTATDTQYF.

V and J are TRBV29-1 and TRBJ2-7, with 8 bases fitting TRBD1. The CDR3 is made up of 12 amino acids. Germline V lookup: CDR1 SQVTM, CDR2 ANQGSEA. V lost 4 bases and J lost 6; bases outside the gene matches: 5. The CDR3 region has the DNA TGCAGCGTTGGGAGACAGGGGACCGAGCAGTACTTC. It specifies CSVGRQGTEQYF.

This clone was found once. This chain joins TRBV21-1 and TRBJ2-7; whether TRBD2, the table's D call, matches the DNA was not checked. TRBV21-1 is flagged as a pseudogene. The length of the CDR3 is 15 residues. The CDR3 here is CASSPRGGSSYEQYF. CDR3 coding DNA: TGTGCCAGCAGCCCGCGCGGGGGGAGCTCCTACGAGCAGTACTTC.

The gene calls are TRBV18 and TRBJ2-5, with D possibly TRBD2 on 6 matching bases. The germline gives CDR1 KGHSH, CDR2 LQKENI. Trimming shortened V by 3 bases and J by 3 bases, and 11 bases separated the two germline ends. CDR3 length: 14 residues. The CDR3 DNA reads TGTGCCAGCTCACCCCCGGCGGGGAAAGAGACCCAGTACTTC. It yields the protein CASSPPAGKETQYF.

CDR3 DNA: TGTGCCAGCAGCCAGACTAGCGGATTTTACGAGCAGTACTTC. The encoded protein is CASSQTSGFYEQYF. The rearrangement links TRBV14 to TRBJ2-7; 9 nucleotides line up with TRBD2. The CDR3 is 14 amino acids. V shed 3 bases, J shed 4 bases, and the junction held 4 bases outside the gene matches. Germline V CDR1 and CDR2: SGHDN, FVKESK.

The chain employs TRBV6-1 and TRBJ1-2; D is possibly TRBD1 (6 bases). This CDR3 is built from 14 residues. V was cut by 7 bases and J by 4 bases, with 16 bases left in between. Per germline, CDR1 MNHNS and CDR2 SASEGT. The chain's CDR3 is CASTPRAGAYGYTF. The CDR3 region has the DNA TGTGCCAGCACCCCTAGGGCAGGGGCCTATGGCTACACCTTC.

The gene calls are TRBV29-1 and TRBJ2-5; no firm D call. Germline CDR1 SQVTM, CDR2 ANQGSEA. Trimming cost V 4 bases and J 1 base, with 7 bases left between them. The CDR3 totals 12 residues. CDR3 region: CSVGQTQETQYF. CDR3 bases: TGCAGCGTTGGACAAACCCAAGAGACCCAGTACTTC.

The chain employs TRBV5-1 and TRBJ2-3; unclear D gene. Deletions cut 4 bases from V and 3 bases from J, with 12 bases between. Germline-derived CDR1 and CDR2 are SGHRS and YFSETQ. The CDR3 is 14 residues long. The CDR3 bases are TGCGCCAGCAGCCGCTACTCGGGTACAGATACGCAGTATTTT. This sequence encodes CASSRYSGTDTQYF.

The chain is built from TRBV27 and TRBJ2-1, with D maybe TRBD2 (5 bases). The germline V gene has CDR1 MNHEY and CDR2 SMNVEV (reference sequence). V shed 6 bases and J shed 9 bases, with 15 bases lying between them. The CDR3 has 13 residues. CDR3 bases: TGTGCCAGCAGCTCCACTAGTTTGGGTGAGCAGTTCTTC. Translation: CASSSTSLGEQFF.

CDR3 sequence (DNA): TGTGCCAGCAGCACCGGCGGGTACACTGAAGCTTTCTTT. Translated: CASSTGGYTEAFF. The chain has TRBV27 and TRBJ1-1; D gene uncertain. The ends were cut back, 6 bases at V and 3 bases at J, with 11 bases in the middle. The CDR3 contains 13 residues. CDR1 MNHEY and CDR2 SMNVEV come from the germline V gene (reference sequence).

V is TRBV7-2 and J is TRBJ2-7; D is unresolved. The CDR3 totals 13 residues. The V end lost 2 bases, the J end lost 4 bases, and 9 bases lay between the germline ends. Germline loops: CDR1 SGHTA, CDR2 FQGNSA. The CDR3 region is CASSLWSEYEQYF. CDR3 nucleotide sequence: TGTGCCAGCAGCTTATGGTCAGAATACGAGCAGTACTTC.

The chain links TRBV2 to TRBJ2-1; tentatively, D is TRBD2 (6 bases). Germline V gene sequence: CDR1 SNHLY, CDR2 FYNNEI. Between the trimmed V and J ends, which lost 8 bases and 8 bases, there was a span of 22 bases. This CDR3 spans 15 amino acids. Here the CDR3 DNA reads TGTGCCAGCGATAACCGGGACTGGAGGGTCGATGAGCAGTTCTTC. Its protein product is CASDNRDWRVDEQFF.

This chain uses TRBV5-6 with TRBJ1-5; no definite D call. The V end was cut by 5 bases, the J end by 7 bases, with 10 bases between. This CDR3 has 12 amino acids. CDR1 SGHDT and CDR2 YYEEEE come from the germline V gene. The chain's CDR3 is CASSQPGQPQHF. For the CDR3, the DNA is TGTGCCAGCAGTCAACCGGGGCAGCCCCAGCATTTT.

The chain recombines TRBV19 with TRBJ2-3, with a possible D match to TRBD2 (6 bases). V was cut by 8 bases and J by 6 bases, with 21 bases left in between. Germline V gene data show CDR1 as LNHDA and CDR2 as SQIVND (reference sequence). CDR3 length: 15 residues. Written as DNA, the CDR3 is TGTGCCAGTTGGGGTTCGGGAGATTCGCCCGATACGCAGTATTTT. Translation: CASWGSGDSPDTQYF. The full variable domain, rest sourced from reference TRBV19 and TRBJ2-3, is DGGITQSPKYLFRKEGQNVTLSCEQNLNHDAMYWYRQDPGQGLRLIYYSQIVNDFQKGDIAEGYSVSREKKESFPLTVTSAQKNPTAFYLCASWGSGDSPDTQYFGPGTRLTVL.

The chain joins TRBV7-6 to TRBJ2-7; D is undetermined. Per germline, CDR1 SGHVS and CDR2 FNYEAQ. The V end was cut by 8 bases, the J end by 5 bases, with 19 bases between. The CDR3 is made up of 14 amino acids. CDR3 region: CASGENEKGNEQYF. The CDR3 nucleotides read TGTGCCAGCGGAGAGAATGAGAAAGGTAACGAGCAGTACTTC.

The J gene is TRBJ2-1, the V gene TRBV7-9; 10 bases agree with TRBD2. Germline CDR1 is SEHNR and CDR2 is FQNEAQ (reference sequence). The CDR3 loop spans 17 amino acids. With V trimmed by 2 bases and J by 3 bases, 7 bases remained unmatched. In DNA form, the CDR3 reads TGTGCCAGCAGCTTAACAGGGACTAGCGTTTACTACAATGAGCAGTTCTTC. This translates into CASSLTGTSVYYNEQFF.

This chain links TRBV19 with TRBJ2-1; 8 bases are a match to TRBD2. Trimming took 4 bases from V and 6 from J; bases not matched to a gene: 5. CDR1 LNHDA and CDR2 SQIVND come from the germline V gene (reference sequence). This CDR3 has 14 residues. CDR3 residues: CASSTERESNEQFF. The CDR3 coding sequence is TGTGCCAGTAGTACCGAGCGGGAGAGCAATGAGCAGTTCTTC.